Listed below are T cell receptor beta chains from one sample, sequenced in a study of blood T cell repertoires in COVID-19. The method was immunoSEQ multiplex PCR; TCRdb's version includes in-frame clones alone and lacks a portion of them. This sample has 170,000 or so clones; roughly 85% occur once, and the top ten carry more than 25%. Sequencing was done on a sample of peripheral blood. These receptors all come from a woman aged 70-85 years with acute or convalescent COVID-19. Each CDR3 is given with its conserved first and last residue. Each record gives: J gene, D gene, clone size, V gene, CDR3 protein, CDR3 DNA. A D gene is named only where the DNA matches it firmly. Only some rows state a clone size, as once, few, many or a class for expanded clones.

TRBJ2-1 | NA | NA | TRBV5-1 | CASSATSSYNEQFF | TGCGCCAGCAGCGCGACTAGTTCCTACAATGAGCAGTTCTTC
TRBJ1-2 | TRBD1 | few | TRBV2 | CASSTGGSYGYTF | TGTGCCAGCAGTACAGGGGGCTCCTATGGCTACACCTTC
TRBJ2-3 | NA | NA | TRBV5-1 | CASFQEDVRTDTQYF | TGCGCCAGCTTCCAGGAGGACGTAAGAACAGATACGCAGTATTTT
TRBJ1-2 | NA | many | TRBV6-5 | CASSRTTNYGYTF | TGTGCCAGCAGTAGAACAACTAACTATGGCTACACCTTC
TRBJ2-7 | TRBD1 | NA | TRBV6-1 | CASSERGGDLPSGSYEQYF | TGTGCCAGCAGTGAACGAGGGGGCGATTTACCTTCGGGGTCCTACGAGCAGTACTTC
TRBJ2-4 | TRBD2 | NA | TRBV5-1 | CASSLALAGGGLAKNIQYF | TGCGCCAGCAGCTTGGCACTAGCGGGAGGAGGGCTAGCCAAAAACATTCAGTACTTC
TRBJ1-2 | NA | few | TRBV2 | CASSLQVGGYGYTF | TGTGCCAGCAGTTTACAGGTGGGAGGCTATGGCTACACCTTC
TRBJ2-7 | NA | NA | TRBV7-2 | CASSRKGGMDYEQYF | TGTGCCAGCAGCCGCAAAGGGGGTATGGATTACGAGCAGTACTTC
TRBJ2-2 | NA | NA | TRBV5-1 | CASSFGSSSAGELFF | TGCGCCAGCAGCTTTGGGTCCTCTAGCGCCGGGGAGCTGTTTTTT
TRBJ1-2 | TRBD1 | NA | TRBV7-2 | CASSFAGTGSHGYTF | TGTGCCAGCAGCTTTGCCGGGACAGGGTCTCATGGCTACACCTTC
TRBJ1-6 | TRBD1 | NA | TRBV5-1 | CASSWGQGRGSPLHF | TGCGCCAGCAGCTGGGGACAGGGACGAGGATCACCCCTCCACTTT
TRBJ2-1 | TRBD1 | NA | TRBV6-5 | CAGQGGNEQFF | TGTGCCGGACAGGGGGGCAATGAGCAGTTCTTC
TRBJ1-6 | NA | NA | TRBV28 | CASSRGIWSPLHF | TGTGCCAGTAGTCGGGGGATTTGGTCACCCCTCCACTTT
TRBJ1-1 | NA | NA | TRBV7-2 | CASSFLPADTEAFF | TGTGCCAGCAGCTTCCTTCCGGCGGACACTGAAGCTTTCTTT
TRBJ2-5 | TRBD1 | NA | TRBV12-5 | CASGRPTGGWETQYF | TGTGCTAGTGGACGACCTACAGGGGGTTGGGAGACCCAGTACTTC
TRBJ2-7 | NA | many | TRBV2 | CATQSATGEQYF | TGTGCCACCCAGAGTGCTACGGGAGAGCAGTACTTC
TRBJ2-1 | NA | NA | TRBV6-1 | CASSESLAGDNEQFF | TGTGCCAGCAGTGAAAGTCTAGCTGGGGACAATGAGCAGTTCTTC
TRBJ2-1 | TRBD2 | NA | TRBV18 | CASSSGGLANEQFF | TGTGCCAGCTCATCGGGGGGTCTAGCAAATGAGCAGTTCTTC
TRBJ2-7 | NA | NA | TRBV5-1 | CASSPGSTYEQYF | TGCGCCAGCAGCCCCGGGTCCACCTACGAGCAGTACTTC
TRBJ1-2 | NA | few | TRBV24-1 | CATSDTQQGYPSYTF | TGTGCCACCAGTGACACACAACAGGGTTACCCCAGCTACACCTTC
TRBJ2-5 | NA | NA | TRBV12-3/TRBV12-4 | CASSPSPPGTQYF | TGTGCCAGCAGTCCGTCTCCACCGGGGACCCAGTACTTC
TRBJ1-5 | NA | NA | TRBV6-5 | CASSYGQSYSNQPQHF | TGTGCCAGCAGTTACGGGCAGAGCTATAGCAATCAGCCCCAGCATTTT
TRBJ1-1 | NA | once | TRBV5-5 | CASSPDRFKNTEAFF | TGTGCCAGCAGCCCAGACAGATTTAAGAACACTGAAGCTTTCTTT
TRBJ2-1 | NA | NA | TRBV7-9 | CASRPGPGQQFNEQFF | TGTGCCAGCAGACCAGGTCCAGGACAGCAATTCAATGAGCAGTTCTTC
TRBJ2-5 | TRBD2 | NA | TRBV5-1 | CASSLGWLAGRQETQYF | TGCGCCAGCAGCTTGGGTTGGCTAGCGGGCCGCCAAGAGACCCAGTACTTC
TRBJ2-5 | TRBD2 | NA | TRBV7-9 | CASSFLAGHRETQYF | TGTGCCAGCAGCTTTCTAGCGGGACATAGGGAGACCCAGTACTTC
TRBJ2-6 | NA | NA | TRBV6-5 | CASSVTVAGANVLTF | TGTGCCAGCAGCGTGACAGTGGCTGGGGCCAACGTCCTGACTTTC